The subject of this entry is one T cell receptor (beta chain). Cohort 3 donors counted as recovered after two negative PCRs, clearance, or resolved symptoms. The CDR3 contains 13 residues. From germline, CDR1 is MNHEY and CDR2 SVGAGI. Trimming removed 8 bases at V and 3 bases at J, with 11 bases between. Libraries were prepared by immunoSEQ multiplex PCR; TCRdb keeps only in-frame clonotypes and omits some of them. The data contain about 380,000 clones, approximately 90% of them singletons. These data come from a study of blood T cell repertoires in COVID-19. What was sequenced was PBMCs or T cells enriched from blood (not recorded which). V usage is TRBV6-5 and J usage is TRBJ1-5; unclear D gene. This clonotype originated in a woman younger than 35 who had recovered from COVID-19. CDR3 region: CASGGSLNQPQHF. In DNA, the CDR3 is TGTGCCAGCGGCGGCAGCCTCAATCAGCCCCAGCATTTT.